The present entry profiles one T cell receptor beta chain with its context. The sample is drawn from a study of T cell changes during pregnancy in multiple sclerosis. The CDR3 has 16 residues. Per the germline V gene, CDR1 is SGDLS and CDR2 is YYNGEE. Trimming took 4 bases from V and 5 from J; bases not matched to a gene: 10. Method: immunoSEQ multiplex PCR; TCRdb's copy keeps in-frame clones and lacks some. Among 79,000 or so clones listed, roughly 90% were seen once. Sequences were derived from peripheral blood, sampled in the first trimester of pregnancy. This receptor was taken from a female donor in good health, enrolled as a control in a pregnancy study. The rearrangement links TRBV9 to TRBJ1-1; 11 bases line up with TRBD1. CDR3 residues: CASSSRGTGGWTEAFF. CDR3 DNA sequence: TGTGCCAGCAGCTCTAGGGGGACAGGGGGATGGACTGAAGCTTTCTTT.